Each of the 10 T cell receptor beta chains below was sequenced from the same sample in a study of Graves' ophthalmopathy and Graves' hyperthyroidism. Amplification of the TCR beta CDR3 regions used RNA transcripts (as template). First-round RT-PCR employed HTBI primers, with a second-round multiplex PCR after it. TCRdb re-called the multiplex PCR reads with MiXCR, one entry per CDR3 protein. The sample lists 230,000 or so distinct CDR3 sequences; approximately 42% were seen once. The sequencing sample was made of peripheral blood. All receptors come from an adult man with Graves' ophthalmopathy.

This clonotype was seen a handful of times. The V gene is TRBV20-1, the J gene TRBJ2-7, with no clear D. This CDR3 has 13 amino acids. V lost 3 bases to trimming and J lost 4 bases, with 13 bases between them. Germline CDR1 and CDR2: DFQATT and SNEGSKA (reference sequence). CDR3: CSARWAPSYEQYF. The CDR3 DNA is TGCAGTGCTAGGTGGGCCCCCAGTTACGAGCAGTACTTC.

This clonotype was seen a handful of times. The rearrangement links TRBV4-1 to TRBJ1-2; TRBD1 matches 9 bases. J was trimmed by 7 bases and V by 3 bases; bases with no gene match: 12. CDR1 and CDR2 from the germline V gene are MGHRA and YSYEKL. The CDR3 runs to 16 residues. The CDR3 sequence: CASSQTPGQGLSGYTF. The DNA of the CDR3 is TGCGCCAGCAGCCAGACCCCGGGACAGGGCCTTAGTGGCTACACCTTC.

The chain is built from TRBV6-2 or TRBV6-3 and TRBJ1-4; 7 bases are a match to TRBD1. The germline gives CDR1 MNHEY, CDR2 SVGEGT. The J segment lost 8 bases and the V segment lost 8 bases, leaving 14 bases of the junction unmatched. There are 15 residues in the CDR3. Written as DNA, the CDR3 is TGTGCCAGCGCCGCTTCTTACAGGGGAGGAGAAAAACTGTTTTTT. As protein: CASAASYRGGEKLFF.

The rearrangement uses TRBV29-1 and TRBJ2-7, with D perhaps assigned TRBD1 or TRBD2 (5 bases each). The germline V gene encodes CDR1 SQVTM and CDR2 ANQGSEA. The CDR3 sequence is 14 residues long. The V gene lost 3 bases and the J gene lost 3 bases, with 15 bases spanning the gap. The CDR3 loop reads CSVEGTPPSYEQYF. The CDR3 DNA reads TGCAGCGTTGAGGGGACCCCGCCAAGCTACGAGCAGTACTTC.

The rearrangement uses TRBV5-1 and TRBJ2-2, with a possible D match to TRBD2 (6 bases). This CDR3 region has 16 residues. The V and J ends lost 2 bases and 3 bases respectively, with 14 bases between them. Per the germline V gene, CDR1 is SGHRS and CDR2 is YFSETQ. As DNA, the CDR3 is TGCGCCAGCAGCTTCAGCCAGGGAGGCCACACCGGGGAGCTGTTTTTT. This sequence encodes CASSFSQGGHTGELFF.

In its sample, this clonotype was seen a few times. This chain joins TRBV10-3 and TRBJ2-7; TRBD1 aligns across 7 bases. In germline, CDR1 is ENHRY, CDR2 SYGVKD. The junction had 2 bases not matched to a gene; V was cut back by 6 bases and J by 3 bases. The CDR3 consists of 12 residues. The CDR3, as DNA: TGTGCCATCAGAGGACAGGTCTACGAGCAGTACTTC. It encodes CAIRGQVYEQYF.

This clonotype was recorded a few times. This CDR3 is CATSEMTPGQQETQYF. DNA of the CDR3: TGTGCCACCAGTGAAATGACTCCGGGACAGCAAGAGACCCAGTACTTC. V usage is TRBV24-1 and J usage is TRBJ2-5; 7 positions agree with TRBD1. V trimming: 4 bases; J trimming: 2 bases; junction bases outside the gene matches: 9. This CDR3 is 16 amino acids long. Germline CDR1 and CDR2: KGHDR and SFDVKD.

The V call is TRBV7-2, the J call TRBJ1-6; D not certain. Per germline, CDR1 SGHTA and CDR2 FQGNSA. CDR3 size: 14 residues. V shed 1 base and J shed 7 bases, with 8 bases lying between them. The CDR3 region has the DNA TGTGCCAGCAGCTTAGGGACTACGAATTCACCCCTCCACTTT. Translation gives CASSLGTTNSPLHF.

The gene calls are TRBV7-9 and TRBJ1-5, with D possibly being TRBD1 (5 bases). The germline V and J ends were trimmed by 2 bases and 7 bases, with 12 bases remaining between them. The CDR3 contains 14 residues. Germline-derived CDR1 and CDR2 are SEHNR and FQNEAQ (reference sequence). The CDR3 spells CASSLTGDEQPQHF. The CDR3 bases are TGTGCCAGCAGCTTAACGGGGGACGAGCAGCCCCAGCATTTT.

The CDR3, as DNA: TGTGCCAGCAGCTTAACGGCGTCAGAGACCCAGTACTTC. This encodes CASSLTASETQYF. The rearrangement joins TRBV11-2 to TRBJ2-5; D not resolved. The CDR3 runs to 13 residues. Per the germline V gene, CDR1 is SGHAT and CDR2 is FQNNGV. Trimming cost V 2 bases and J 4 bases, with 8 bases left between them.